This record covers a single TCR beta chain. The antigen is unknown. The data belong to a study of cytomegalovirus exposure and HLA in healthy donors. Overall study results and limits: A few of the chains that were CMV-associated were confirmed in vitro to be specific for CMV antigens. As was reported, the classifier diagnosed cytomegalovirus status with high specificity and sensitivity. Among TCR beta chains, those listed as cytomegalovirus-associated numbered around 180.

Libraries were prepared by immunoSEQ multiplex PCR; TCRdb keeps only in-frame clonotypes and omits some of them. The sample has 110,000 to 150,000 clones, 85% to 90% seen once. The donors formed part of the roughly 120-subject validation cohort, distinct from the roughly 640-subject first cohort. The sequence came from a man younger than 35 in good health and CMV-seronegative. The sequenced material came from PBMCs.

This chain's CDR3 is CASSMGQGITEAFF. The CDR3 DNA sequence: TGTGCCAGCAGTATGGGACAGGGCATAACTGAAGCTTTCTTT. J is TRBJ1-1 and V is TRBV6-5; TRBD1 matches at 9 bases. The trim removed 5 bases at V and 5 bases at J, leaving 6 bases unmatched. The CDR3 sequence is 14 residues long. Germline-derived CDR1 and CDR2 are MNHEY and SVGAGI.